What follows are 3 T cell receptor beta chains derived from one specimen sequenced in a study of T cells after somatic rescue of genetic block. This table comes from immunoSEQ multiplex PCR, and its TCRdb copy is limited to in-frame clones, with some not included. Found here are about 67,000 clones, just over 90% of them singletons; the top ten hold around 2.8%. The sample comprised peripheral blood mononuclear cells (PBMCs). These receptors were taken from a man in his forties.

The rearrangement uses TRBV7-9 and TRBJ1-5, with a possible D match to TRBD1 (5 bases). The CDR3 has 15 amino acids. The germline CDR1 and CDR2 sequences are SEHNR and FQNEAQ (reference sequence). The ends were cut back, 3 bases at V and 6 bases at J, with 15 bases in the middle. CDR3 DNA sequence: TGTGCCAGCAGCTTTACAGGCCGGGTGGGTCAGCCCCAGCATTTT. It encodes CASSFTGRVGQPQHF. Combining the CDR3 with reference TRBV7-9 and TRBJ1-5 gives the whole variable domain DTGVSQNPRHKITKRGQNVTFRCDPISEHNRLYWYRQTLGQGPEFLTYFQNEAQLEKSRLLSDRFSAERPKGSFSTLEIQRTEQGDSAMYLCASSFTGRVGQPQHFGDGTRLSIL.

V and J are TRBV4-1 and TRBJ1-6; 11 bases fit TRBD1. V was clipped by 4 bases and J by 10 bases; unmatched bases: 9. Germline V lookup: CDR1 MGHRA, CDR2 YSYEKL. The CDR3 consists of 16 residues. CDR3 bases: TGCGCCAGCAGCCCCTACGGACAGGGGGCTTACTCACCCCTCCACTTT. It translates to CASSPYGQGAYSPLHF.

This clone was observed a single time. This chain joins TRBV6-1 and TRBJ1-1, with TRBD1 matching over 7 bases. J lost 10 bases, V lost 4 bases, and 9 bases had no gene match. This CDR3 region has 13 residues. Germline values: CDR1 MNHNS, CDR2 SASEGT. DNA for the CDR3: TGTGCCAGCAGTGTGACAGGGTTGGATCGAGCTTTCTTT. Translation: CASSVTGLDRAFF.